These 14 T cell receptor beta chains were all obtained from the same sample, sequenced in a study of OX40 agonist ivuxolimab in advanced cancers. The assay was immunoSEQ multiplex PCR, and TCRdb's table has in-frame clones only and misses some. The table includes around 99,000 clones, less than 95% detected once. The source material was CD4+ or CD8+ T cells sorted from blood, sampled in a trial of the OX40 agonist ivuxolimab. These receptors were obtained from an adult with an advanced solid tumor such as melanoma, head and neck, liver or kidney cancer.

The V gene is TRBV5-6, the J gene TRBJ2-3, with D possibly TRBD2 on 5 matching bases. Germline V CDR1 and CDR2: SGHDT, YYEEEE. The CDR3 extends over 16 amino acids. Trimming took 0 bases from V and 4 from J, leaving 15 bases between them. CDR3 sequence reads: CASSLDTGMRADTQYF. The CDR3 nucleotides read TGTGCCAGCAGCTTGGATACGGGGATGAGGGCAGATACGCAGTATTTT.

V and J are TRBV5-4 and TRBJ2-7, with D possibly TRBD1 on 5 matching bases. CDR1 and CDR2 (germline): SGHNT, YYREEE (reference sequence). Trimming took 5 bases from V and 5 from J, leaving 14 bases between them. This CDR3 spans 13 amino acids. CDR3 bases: TGTGCCAGCAGAGGGCAGGGAAATAACGAGCAGTACTTC. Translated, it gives CASRGQGNNEQYF.

The CDR3 DNA reads as TGTGCCAGCAGCTTGGTATCCGGGACAACGAACACCGGGGAGCTGTTTTTT. Protein product: CASSLVSGTTNTGELFF. The chain is built from TRBV5-4 and TRBJ2-2; D is perhaps TRBD1 (6 bases). V was cut by 0 bases and J by 0 bases, with 12 bases left in between. CDR1 is SGHNT, CDR2 YYREEE, per germline (reference sequence). This CDR3 contains 17 residues.

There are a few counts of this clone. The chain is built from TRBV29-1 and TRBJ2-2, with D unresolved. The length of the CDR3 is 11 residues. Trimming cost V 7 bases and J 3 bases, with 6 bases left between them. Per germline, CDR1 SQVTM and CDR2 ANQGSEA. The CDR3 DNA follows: TGCAGCGGTGCGGACACCGGGGAGCTGTTTTTT. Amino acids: CSGADTGELFF.

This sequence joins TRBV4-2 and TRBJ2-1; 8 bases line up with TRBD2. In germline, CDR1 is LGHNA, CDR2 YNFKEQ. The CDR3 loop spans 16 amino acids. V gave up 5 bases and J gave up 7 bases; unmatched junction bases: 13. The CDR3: CASSSTSARRGNEQFF. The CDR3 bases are TGTGCCAGCAGCTCGACTAGCGCTCGGAGGGGGAATGAGCAGTTCTTC.

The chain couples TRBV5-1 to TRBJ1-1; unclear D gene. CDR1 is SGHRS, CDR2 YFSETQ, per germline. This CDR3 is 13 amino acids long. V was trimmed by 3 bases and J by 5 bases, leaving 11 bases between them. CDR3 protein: CASSSKVGTEAFF. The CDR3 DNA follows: TGCGCCAGCAGCTCAAAGGTGGGAACTGAAGCTTTCTTT.

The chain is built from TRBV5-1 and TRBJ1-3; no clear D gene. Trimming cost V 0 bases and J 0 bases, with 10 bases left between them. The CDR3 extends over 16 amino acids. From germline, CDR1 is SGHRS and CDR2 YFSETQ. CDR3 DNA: TGCGCCAGCAGCTTGGTATTTGGAGACTCTGGAAACACCATATATTTT. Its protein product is CASSLVFGDSGNTIYF.

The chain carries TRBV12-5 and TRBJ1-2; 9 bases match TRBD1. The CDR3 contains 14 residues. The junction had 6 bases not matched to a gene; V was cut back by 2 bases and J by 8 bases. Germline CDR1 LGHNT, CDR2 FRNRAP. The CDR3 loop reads CASGLPQGAWGYTF. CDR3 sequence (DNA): TGTGCTAGTGGTTTGCCACAGGGGGCTTGGGGCTACACCTTC.

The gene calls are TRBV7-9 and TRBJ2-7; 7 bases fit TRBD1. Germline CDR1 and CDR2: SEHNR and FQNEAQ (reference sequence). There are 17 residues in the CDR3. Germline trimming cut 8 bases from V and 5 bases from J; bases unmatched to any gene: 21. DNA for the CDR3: TGTGCCAGCGAAGGGACAGTACCAGGGTTTGGAGCAGACGAGCAGTACTTC. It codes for CASEGTVPGFGADEQYF.

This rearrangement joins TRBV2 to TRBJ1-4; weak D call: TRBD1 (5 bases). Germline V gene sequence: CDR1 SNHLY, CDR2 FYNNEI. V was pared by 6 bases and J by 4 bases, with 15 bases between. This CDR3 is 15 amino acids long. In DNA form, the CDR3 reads TGTGCCAGCAGCCCAATGGGGGTCAATAATGAAAAACTGTTTTTT. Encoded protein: CASSPMGVNNEKLFF.

CDR3 sequence reads: CSCSGNSRGNQPQHF. CDR3 coding DNA: TGTTCTTGTAGCGGGAACTCAAGGGGCAATCAGCCCCAGCATTTT. The chain uses TRBV2 and TRBJ1-5; D remains ambiguous. This CDR3 comprises 15 residues. Germline V gene data show CDR1 as SNHLY and CDR2 as FYNNEI. The full variable domain, in which reference TRBV2 and TRBJ1-5 provide the parts outside the CDR3, is EPEVTQTPSHQVTQMGQEVILRCVPISNHLYFYWYRQILGQKVEFLVSFYNNEISEKSEIFDDQFSVERPDGSNFTLKIRSTKLEDSAMYFCSCSGNSRGNQPQHFGDGTRLSIL.

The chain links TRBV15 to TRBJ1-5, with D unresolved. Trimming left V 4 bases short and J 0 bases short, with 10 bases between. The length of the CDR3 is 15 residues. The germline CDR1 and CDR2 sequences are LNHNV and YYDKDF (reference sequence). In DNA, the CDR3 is TGTGCCACCAGCAAGGGTCCGTATAGCAATCAGCCCCAGCATTTT. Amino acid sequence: CATSKGPYSNQPQHF.

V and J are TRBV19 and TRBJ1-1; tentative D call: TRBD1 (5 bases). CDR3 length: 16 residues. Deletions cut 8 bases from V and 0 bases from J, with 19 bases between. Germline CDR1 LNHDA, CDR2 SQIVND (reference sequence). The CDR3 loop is CASGADPRRMNTEAFF. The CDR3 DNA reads TGTGCCAGTGGGGCCGACCCCAGACGAATGAACACTGAAGCTTTCTTT.

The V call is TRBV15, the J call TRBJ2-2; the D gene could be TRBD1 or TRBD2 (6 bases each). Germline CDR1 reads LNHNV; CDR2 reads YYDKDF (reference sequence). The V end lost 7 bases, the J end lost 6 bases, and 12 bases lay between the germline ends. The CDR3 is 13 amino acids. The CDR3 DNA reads TGTGCCACCAAGGGGGGCGTTTCCGGGGAGCTGTTTTTT. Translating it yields CATKGGVSGELFF. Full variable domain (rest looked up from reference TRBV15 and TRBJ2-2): DAMVIQNPRYQVTQFGKPVTLSCSQTLNHNVMYWYQQKSSQAPKLLFHYYDKDFNNEADTPDNFQSRRPNTSFCFLDIRSPGLGDTAMYLCATKGGVSGELFFGEGSRLTVL.